Listed here is a single T cell receptor beta chain. Its antigen is not yet known. No clone much larger than this one lies a single base away; base qualities are absent. TCRbeta CDR3 regions were amplified from genomic DNA using the immunoSEQ Assay, a bias-controlled multiplex PCR. The authors processed their data as follows. The number of nucleated cells in each sample was estimated by amplification of reference gene primers within the assay. Sequence reads were collapsed and filtered to measure the absolute abundance of every unique TCRbeta CDR3 rearrangement. For each sample, productive Simpson clonality was calculated by taking the square root of Simpson's diversity index across productive rearrangements. TCRdb took this table from immuneACCESS and kept in-frame rearrangements with V and J called. Such tables lack part of the clones; where checked against another copy, unresolved V genes explain under half of the gap, and the rest is unexplained. That table supplies the V and J calls and clone size; D and trimming were determined from the DNA. The sample data list about 190,000 clones, and roughly 77% of these were observed just once. The ten largest clones capture 10% to 15% of the sample.

The data stem from a study of blood T cell repertoires in COVID-19 (dated by TCRdb to the early 2020s). With regard to the full study: Collaborator samples came from the United States, Italy and Spain and covered acute and convalescent phases of COVID-19. Subjects who had been exposed to COVID-19, were actively infected with it, or had recovered from it provided the deeply sampled blood TCRbeta repertoires that made up the dataset. The samples were drawn from two sources: the first 160 participants of the ongoing ImmuneRACE study, and over 1,000 subjects contributed by 6 global collaborators. The repertoires were made available in a free public database intended to serve as a resource for research on the immune response to SARS-CoV-2. A de-identified subject ID, COVID-19 status, age in years and sex were almost always included in the sample metadata. The prospective study material was composed of cDNA or gDNA derived from T cells, B-cell-depleted T cells, or PBMCs. Where available, HLA class I and class II types were obtained from metadata supplied by the sample provider rather than from assay-based typing. Results and caveats for the whole study, not just this receptor: How much clinical and demographic metadata was included differed by source and by participant, and the metadata was provided uncurated.

One collaborating source in Seattle enrolled patients while the patients were actively infected and followed the patients over time throughout the course of disease. Whole blood was collected in K2EDTA tubes by collaborating institutions according to the institutions' own protocols. For TCRbeta analysis, collaborators shipped samples as frozen whole blood, isolated PBMCs, or DNA extracted from either of those sample types. Deletion took 4 bases off V and 1 base off J, with a span of 12 bases between the germline ends. As encoded in the germline V gene, CDR1 is SGHTA while CDR2 is FQGNSA. Including cysteine and phenylalanine, the CDR3 has 15 amino acids. Only the CDR3 portion is preserved as DNA: 45 bases, with reading frame beginning at the first base.

The source of this sequence is a woman of 80 years or more with COVID-19, enrolled during active disease. Recombination linked TRBV7-2 to TRBJ2-3, with TRBD1 tentatively as D gene (6 bases match). Sequencing was carried out using peripheral blood. The CDR3 amino acid sequence is: CASSSQAGGTDTQYF. The sequenced DNA: TGTGCCAGCAGCTCTCAGGCAGGGGGCACAGATACGCAGTATTTT.